This T cell receptor beta chain derives from a study of blood T cell repertoires in COVID-19 (dated by TCRdb to 2018 to 2021). A note on the overall study: The collaborator samples originated in the United States, Italy and Spain and spanned the acute and convalescent phases of COVID-19. The dataset comprised deeply sampled blood TCRbeta repertoires from subjects exposed to, actively infected with, or recovered from COVID-19. The prospective study material was composed of cDNA or gDNA derived from T cells, B-cell-depleted T cells, or PBMCs. Where available, HLA class I and class II types were obtained from metadata supplied by the sample provider rather than from assay-based typing. The repertoires were made available in a free public database intended to serve as a resource for research on the immune response to SARS-CoV-2. Nearly every sample came with metadata listing a de-identified subject ID, COVID-19 status, age in years and sex. The samples were drawn from two sources: the first 160 participants of the ongoing ImmuneRACE study, and 1,200 or so subjects contributed by 6 global collaborators.

Whole blood was collected in K2EDTA tubes by collaborating institutions according to the institutions' own protocols. For TCRbeta analysis, collaborators shipped samples as frozen whole blood, isolated PBMCs, or DNA extracted from either of those sample types. Results the study describes overall, beyond this receptor: The amount of clinical and demographic metadata varied by source and participant and was provided uncurated.

CDR3 length: 17 amino acids, cysteine to phenylalanine. The CDR3 DNA has 51 bases and is translated from base 1. Clipping removes 4 bases from V and 3 bases from J, with 9 as the unmatched junction base count. From the germline V gene (reference sequence), CDR1 is LGHDT and CDR2 is YNNKEL. Points on this clone: It has no known antigen specificity. No qualities accompany the bases; no much larger clone lies one base away.

The immunoSEQ Assay, a bias-controlled multiplex PCR, was used to amplify TCRbeta CDR3 regions from genomic DNA. Per the source publication's procedure: Nucleated cell counts per sample were estimated from amplification of reference gene primers within the assay. To quantify the absolute abundance of each unique TCRbeta CDR3 rearrangement, sequence reads were collapsed and filtered. For each sample, productive Simpson clonality was calculated by taking the square root of Simpson's diversity index across productive rearrangements. Not all clones reach the TCRdb copy of this immuneACCESS table, which keeps in-frame sequences only. Checked studies attribute under half of the gap to unresolved V genes and leave the rest unexplained. That table gives V, J and clone size, and the DNA gave D and trimming. The sample table lists about 180,000 clones, approximately 85% of them with a count of one. In total, the top ten clones hold approximately 9.8% of the sample.

The receptor's source is a woman of 80 years or more with acute or convalescent COVID-19. The chain joins TRBV3-1 (or the pseudogene TRBV3-2) to TRBJ2-2; 9 bases in between match TRBD1. Sequencing was carried out using peripheral blood. The DNA reads as follows: TGTGCCAGCAGCCGTCAAAGGGGACAGGGACACACCGGGGAGCTGTTTTTT. It translates as CASSRQRGQGHTGELFF.